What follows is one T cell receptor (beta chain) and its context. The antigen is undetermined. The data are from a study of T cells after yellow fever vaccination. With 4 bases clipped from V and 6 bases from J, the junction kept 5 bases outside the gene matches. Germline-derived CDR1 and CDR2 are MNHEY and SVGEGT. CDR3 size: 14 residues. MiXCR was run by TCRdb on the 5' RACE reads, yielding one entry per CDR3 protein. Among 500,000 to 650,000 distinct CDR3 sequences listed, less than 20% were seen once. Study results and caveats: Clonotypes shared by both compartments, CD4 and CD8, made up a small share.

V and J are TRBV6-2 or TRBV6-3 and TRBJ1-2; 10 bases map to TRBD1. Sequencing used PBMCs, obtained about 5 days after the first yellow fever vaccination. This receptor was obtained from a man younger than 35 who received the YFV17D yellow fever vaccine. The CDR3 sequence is CASSSWTGGNGYTF. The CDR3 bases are TGTGCCAGCAGTTCGTGGACAGGGGGTAATGGCTACACCTTC.